This T cell receptor (beta chain) was observed in a study of shared clonotypes between healthy human individuals. Study outcomes and limitations: Few donors restricted represented genetic and exposure-history diversity. The study found 4.5% to 5% of naive CD4 clonotypes shared across a handful of donors.

In this sample, this clone turned up a few times. As yet, its antigen is unknown. Profiled with immunoSEQ multiplex PCR; TCRdb holds only in-frame clones, not every one. Among some 790,000 clones, approximately 77% were seen once, and the ten largest hold about 1.7%. V was pared by 6 bases and J by 1 base, with 12 bases between. The CDR3 extends over 14 amino acids. Germline CDR1 MNHNY, CDR2 SVGAGI (reference sequence). The clonotype originates from a young woman in good health. The chain has TRBV6-6 and TRBJ2-5; D ambiguous. The sample comprised memory CD4+ T cells sorted from blood. Subset of the sample: CD45RA-negative fraction. CDR3 DNA: TGTGCCAGCAGACCGACACTCTCCCAAGAGACCCAGTACTTC. Translating it yields CASRPTLSQETQYF.